The TCR beta chain under discussion was sequenced for a study of T cells after yellow fever vaccination (dated by TCRdb to the late 2010s). Turning to the overall study: Libraries from fractions with low cell numbers were prepared with the SMART-Seq v4 Ultra Low Input RNA kit. Blood was drawn at multiple timepoints before and after primary and secondary immunization, with bulk PBMC replicates and cell subsets isolated. Bulk TCR alpha and beta repertoires were sequenced longitudinally to track T-cell clones before and after primary and booster YFV17D yellow fever vaccination. The cohort comprised two healthy male donors, one aged 18 to 29 and one aged 30 to 40 years. Paper-wide results and their limitations: FACS-sorted repertoires could contain abundant contaminating clonotypes from the bulk population, so computational filtering was required. The secondary T-cell response was found to be weaker but faster than the primary response, with a peak reached on day 5 rather than on day 15. A small fraction of clonotypes appeared in both the CD4 and CD8 compartments, likely as a result of convergent recombination. After the booster, most of the clones that had expanded following primary vaccination were detected again (approximately 95% of CD4 and 85% to 90% of CD8), which suggests that memory was broadly maintained. Because only a couple of donors were included in the study, the extent to which the findings can be generalized is limited.

Turning to this clonotype: Its recognized antigen is unknown. Per-base qualities were not stored, and no clone one base away is much larger.

TCR cDNA was made using 5'RACE template switching, a step that added a universal primer site and unique molecular identifiers. Priming for cDNA synthesis came from both the TCR alpha and TCR beta constant segments. Two PCR steps were used to amplify libraries, with sample barcodes and sequencing adapters being added in the second step. Sequencing of the libraries was done on either Illumina HiSeq 2500 (2x100 bp) or NovaSeq (2x150 bp). Under the source paper's analysis protocol: Demultiplexing of reads and collapsing into UMI consensus sequences were performed with MIGEC, and V(D)J alignment was carried out with MiXCR. Vaccine-responding clonotypes were identified with edgeR using replicate PBMC samples, with FDR below 0.01 and a log2 fold change above 5 up to day 15 being required. CD4 or CD8 identity was assigned to each bulk clonotype according to whether the clonotype was present at higher abundance in the sequenced CD4 repertoire or the sequenced CD8 repertoire. The raw public reads went through TCRdb reprocessing: fastp at Q25, MiXCR clone calling, in-frame beta chains kept. Each CDR3 protein appears once, grouped with its most common genes and DNA. These V and J calls originate from TCRdb's pipeline instead of the authors' own analysis. This sample is represented by approximately 510,000 distinct CDR3 sequences; 21% of them were singletons. About 16% of the sample lies in the top ten.

The germline V gene sets CDR1 to KGHSH and CDR2 to LQKENI. The CDR3 measures 17 amino acids from cysteine to phenylalanine. The retained sequence is limited to the CDR3, 51 bases, with the frame set at the first base. The V end loses 1 base and the J end loses 0 bases, and a stretch of 13 bases separates them. The sample's treatment or condition label, in plain terms: live attenuated yellow fever vaccine strain. At every blood-draw timepoint, two biological replicates of bulk PBMCs were collected. A standard Ficoll-Paque protocol was used to isolate PBMCs from peripheral blood. TriZol was used to extract RNA from bulk PBMCs, CD4 and CD8 fractions, and dextramer-positive and dextramer-negative fractions.

The source of this sequence is a man between 18 and 35 years old who received the YFV17D yellow fever vaccine. This sample comprised PBMCs, obtained 21 days after the first yellow fever vaccination. The chain links TRBV18 with TRBJ1-5; no D segment can be confidently identified. The DNA reads TGTGCCAGCTCACCACTGGGCGGAAGATATAGCAATCAGCCCCAGCATTTT. This sequence encodes CASSPLGGRYSNQPQHF.